This T cell receptor beta chain originates from a study of T-cell memory formation after mild COVID-19. The ends lost 4 bases at V and 8 bases at J; junction bases unmatched: 6. The CDR3 is 13 amino acids. Germline CDR1 is SGHTA and CDR2 is FQGNSA. Of note for this clonotype: The antigen is undetermined.

TCRdb independently ran MiXCR on the 5' RACE reads; one entry per CDR3 protein. The sample consists of around 180,000 distinct CDR3 sequences, roughly 20% of them appearing once. Study-wide results and limits: Cross-reactive memory appears to have joined, as suggested by some responding clones showing up in pre-infection memory. While clones contracting from day 15 to 85 were balanced between CD4 and CD8, later expanders leaned CD4+.

The sequence came from a young man who had mild COVID-19 (a few samples of this study predate the infection). Cell type and time point are not known. Input material: PBMCs or a T cell subset sorted from them (not recorded which). The J gene is TRBJ2-3, the V gene TRBV7-2; TRBD2 matches 7 bases. The CDR3 spells CASSSPASGTQYF. Written as DNA, the CDR3 is TGTGCCAGCAGCTCTCCGGCTAGCGGTACGCAGTATTTT. The full variable domain, with the rest looked up from reference TRBV7-2 and TRBJ2-3, is GAGVSQSPSNKVTEKGKDVELRCDPISGHTALYWYRQSLGQGLEFLIYFQGNSAPDKSGLPSDRFSAERTGGSVSTLTIQRTQQEDSAVYLCASSSPASGTQYFGPGTRLTVL.